The 3 T cell receptor beta chains given below trace back to one sample, sequenced in a study of beta chain features in type 1 diabetes. Findings and caveats of the study: In all four CD4+ subsets, TCRB CDR3 length was significantly, moderately reduced in type 1 diabetes.

The sequenced template was cDNA made from the entire isolated RNA. Repertoires were generated with immunoSEQ multiplex PCR, while TCRdb's copy carries only in-frame clones and drops some. The sample holds about 28,000 clones; around 60% are singletons and the top ten take about 2.5%. These receptors' antigens are unknown. Sequencing used Tregs from blood. These receptors originate from a woman in her 30s with type 1 diabetes.

V gene TRBV7-3 combines with J gene TRBJ2-1, with TRBD2 matching 8 bases. The germline gives CDR1 SGHTA, CDR2 FQGTGA. V was pared by 5 bases and J by 4 bases, with 10 bases of the junction left unmatched. The CDR3 runs to 16 residues. In DNA form, the CDR3 reads TGTGCCAGCAGCGTAGCAGCGGGAGCAGGGTACAATGAGCAGTTCTTC. It specifies CASSVAAGAGYNEQFF. The full variable domain, completed using reference TRBV7-3 and TRBJ2-1, is GAGVSQTPSNKVTEKGKYVELRCDPISGHTALYWYRQSLGQGPEFLIYFQGTGAADDSGLPNDRFFAVRPEGSVSTLKIQRTERGDSAVYLCASSVAAGAGYNEQFFGPGTRLTVL.

The chain has TRBV10-3 and TRBJ2-7, with TRBD2 matching over 7 bases. Unmatched junction bases numbered 9, after V lost 10 bases and J lost 3 bases. CDR1 is ENHRY and CDR2 is SYGVKD in the germline V gene. The CDR3 is 13 residues long. CDR3 amino acids: CATEPASGYEQYF. The CDR3 nucleotides read TGTGCCACCGAGCCGGCTAGCGGCTACGAGCAGTACTTC.

The V call is TRBV5-1, the J call TRBJ1-6; 8 bases line up with TRBD1. V was clipped by 4 bases and J by 6 bases; unmatched bases: 6. CDR1 and CDR2 (germline): SGHRS, YFSETQ. There are 15 residues in the CDR3. Here the CDR3 reads CASSPRGQGNSPLHF. The CDR3 coding sequence is TGCGCCAGCAGCCCGCGAGGACAGGGTAATTCACCCCTCCACTTT.